The 30 T cell receptor beta chains below were found in one sample sequenced in a study of cytomegalovirus exposure and HLA in healthy donors. Primers for the PCR totalled 60 Vbeta and 13 Jbeta. The data were produced by immunoSEQ multiplex PCR, yet TCRdb's version contains in-frame clones alone and is incomplete. The sample lists about 130,000 clones, less than 80% occurring once. Sample: PBMCs. Every receptor here comes from a female donor in good health and CMV-seropositive.

V is TRBV29-1 and J is TRBJ2-5; no definite D call. The germline V gene has CDR1 SQVTM and CDR2 ANQGSEA. The CDR3 is 12 residues long. The V and J ends lost 6 bases and 5 bases respectively, with 13 bases between them. In DNA form, the CDR3 reads TGCAGCGTGATTAAGTTCGGGGAGACCCAGTACTTC. Its protein product is CSVIKFGETQYF.

The chain has TRBV28 and TRBJ1-1; D is ambiguous. Trimming pared 3 bases from V and 0 bases from J, leaving 14 bases between. Germline-derived CDR1 and CDR2 are MDHEN and SYDVKM. CDR3 length: 16 residues. This CDR3 is CASSFLSEAMNTEAFF. In DNA, the CDR3 is TGTGCCAGCAGTTTTCTATCCGAGGCCATGAACACTGAAGCTTTCTTT.

The CDR3 sequence: CASSDTGRNQPQHF. For the CDR3, the DNA is TGTGCCAGCAGTGATACAGGACGCAATCAGCCCCAGCATTTT. The gene calls are TRBV2 and TRBJ1-5; TRBD1 is a possible D gene (5 bases). The germline CDR1 and CDR2 sequences are SNHLY and FYNNEI. V lost 3 bases to trimming and J lost 2 bases, with 8 bases between them. The CDR3 totals 14 residues.

The chain joins TRBV5-6 to TRBJ2-5; 10 nucleotides line up with TRBD2. The J call may not be correct, given that the DNA end is closer to TRBJ2-7. Germline CDR1 reads SGHDT; CDR2 reads YYEEEE. This CDR3 has 14 amino acids. For the CDR3, the DNA is TGTGCCAGCAGCCCCATAGCGGGAGGACCCGAGCAGTACTTC. It codes for CASSPIAGGPEQYF.

The chain joins TRBV7-7 to TRBJ2-5; 13 nucleotides align to TRBD2. V trimming: 1 base; J trimming: 7 bases; junction bases outside the gene matches: 6. Germline assignment: CDR1 SSHAT and CDR2 FNYEAQ (reference sequence). There are 16 residues in the CDR3. This chain's CDR3 is CASSLVGRLAGGTQYF. The CDR3, as DNA: TGTGCCAGCAGCTTAGTGGGACGACTAGCGGGAGGGACCCAGTACTTC.

The chain uses TRBV6-1 and TRBJ2-5; 7 bases fit TRBD1. The J call could be wrong; TRBJ2-7 is a better fit for the DNA end. This CDR3 is built from 14 residues. Germline CDR1 reads MNHNS; CDR2 reads SASEGT. CDR3 in amino acids: CASSDRGGKGEQYF. The DNA for the CDR3 is TGTGCCAGCAGTGATAGAGGGGGCAAGGGCGAGCAGTACTTC.

The table lists this clone with a few counts. J is TRBJ1-5 and V is TRBV5-5; possible D gene TRBD1, 6 bases. The germline V gene encodes CDR1 SGHKS and CDR2 YYEKEE (reference sequence). V shed 0 bases and J shed 10 bases, with 11 bases lying between them. The CDR3 runs 13 residues. CDR3 nucleotide sequence: TGTGCCAGCAGCTTGGGGGACACCTCCCCCCAGCATTTT. It translates to CASSLGDTSPQHF.

The genes are TRBV5-1 and TRBJ2-5, with 13 bases fitting TRBD2. Trimming took 4 bases from V and 4 from J; bases not matched to a gene: 7. Germline CDR1 reads SGHRS; CDR2 reads YFSETQ. CDR3 length: 16 residues. As DNA, the CDR3 is TGCGCCAGCAGCCCGGGACTAGCGGGGAGAGTAGAGACCCAGTACTTC. The encoded protein is CASSPGLAGRVETQYF.

This sequence joins TRBV28 and TRBJ2-3; D unresolved. CDR1 MDHEN and CDR2 SYDVKM come from the germline V gene. The CDR3 runs to 11 residues. V dropped 6 bases and J dropped 5 bases, with 6 bases sitting between them. CDR3 amino acids: CASSHLDTQYF. CDR3 sequence (DNA): TGTGCCAGCAGCCACTTAGATACGCAGTATTTT. The variable domain in full, with the rest retrieved from reference TRBV28 and TRBJ2-3, is DVKVTQSSRYLVKRTGEKVFLECVQDMDHENMFWYRQDPGLGLRLIYFSYDVKMKEKGDIPEGYSVSREKKERFSLILESASTNQTSMYLCASSHLDTQYFGPGTRLTVL.

The chain uses TRBV5-1 and TRBJ2-7; the match to TRBD1 covers 9 bases. In germline, CDR1 is SGHRS, CDR2 YFSETQ. V shed 0 bases and J 5 bases; nucleotides not matched to a gene: 0. The CDR3 totals 13 residues. The CDR3 sequence is CASSLGDRDEQYF. The DNA for the CDR3 is TGCGCCAGCAGCTTGGGGGACAGGGACGAGCAGTACTTC.

The V call is TRBV7-3, the J call TRBJ2-2; 7 bases align to TRBD2. The CDR3 has 16 amino acids. The J segment lost 3 bases and the V segment lost 4 bases, leaving 8 bases of the junction unmatched. Germline V gene sequence: CDR1 SGHTA, CDR2 FQGTGA. As DNA, the CDR3 is TGTGCCAGCAGCTCAACTCTAGCGGTTGACACCGGGGAGCTGTTTTTT. Translation: CASSSTLAVDTGELFF. Combining the CDR3 with reference TRBV7-3 and TRBJ2-2 gives the whole variable domain GAGVSQTPSNKVTEKGKYVELRCDPISGHTALYWYRQSLGQGPEFLIYFQGTGAADDSGLPNDRFFAVRPEGSVSTLKIQRTERGDSAVYLCASSSTLAVDTGELFFGEGSRLTVL.

This clone was recorded a few times. This chain joins TRBV5-1 and TRBJ1-4; a possible D gene is TRBD1 (5 bases). The CDR3 runs to 15 residues. The germline gives CDR1 SGHRS, CDR2 YFSETQ. The V and J ends lost 4 bases and 5 bases respectively, with 15 bases between them. The CDR3 region has the DNA TGCGCCAGCAGCAATTGGGGGGGAGCAAATGAAAAACTGTTTTTT. The encoded protein is CASSNWGGANEKLFF. Full variable domain (rest looked up from reference TRBV5-1 and TRBJ1-4): KAGVTQTPRYLIKTRGQQVTLSCSPISGHRSVSWYQQTPGQGLQFLFEYFSETQRNKGNFPGRFSGRQFSNSRSEMNVSTLELGDSALYLCASSNWGGANEKLFFGSGTQLSVL.

This chain joins TRBV7-2 and TRBJ2-5; TRBD1 might be the D (6 bases). The closer fit of TRBJ2-7 to the DNA end suggests the J call may be wrong. This CDR3 has 15 residues. Germline V lookup: CDR1 SGHTA, CDR2 FQGNSA. The CDR3 spells CASSWTFDRSYEQYF. The CDR3 coding sequence is TGTGCCAGCAGCTGGACCTTCGACAGGTCCTACGAGCAGTACTTC.

This clone came up a few times. The chain recombines TRBV10-2 with TRBJ2-3; maybe TRBD1 (5 bases). CDR1 is WSHSY and CDR2 is SAAADI in the germline V gene. CDR3 length: 12 amino acids. The V and J ends lost 6 bases and 3 bases respectively, with 7 bases between them. The CDR3 is CASSKGTDTQYF. The DNA of the CDR3 is TGCGCCAGCAGCAAGGGGACAGATACGCAGTATTTT.

This sequence joins TRBV28 and TRBJ2-2; TRBD2 matches 8 bases. The J segment lost 7 bases and the V segment lost 4 bases, leaving 11 bases of the junction unmatched. The CDR3 length is 16 residues. The germline CDR1 and CDR2 sequences are MDHEN and SYDVKM. For the CDR3, the DNA is TGTGCCAGCAGTTCCCCTAACGGGGGGGCCCTCGGGGAGCTGTTTTTT. Translation gives CASSSPNGGALGELFF.

This clone occurred once. The rearrangement joins TRBV29-1 to TRBJ2-1; 9 bases fit TRBD1. The length of the CDR3 is 16 residues. Per germline, CDR1 SQVTM and CDR2 ANQGSEA. V shed 2 bases, J shed 0 bases, and the junction held 5 bases outside the gene matches. CDR3 in DNA: TGCAGCGTTGAAAGGGGGACAGGGAGCTCCTACAATGAGCAGTTCTTC. Translating it yields CSVERGTGSSYNEQFF.

J is TRBJ2-5 and V is TRBV29-1, with a tentative D call TRBD2 (6 bases). The V gene's germline CDR1 is SQVTM and CDR2 ANQGSEA. The CDR3 spans 12 residues. V was pared by 4 bases and J by 4 bases, with 10 bases between. The CDR3 loop is CSVVKGGETQYF. In nucleotides, the CDR3 is TGCAGCGTTGTTAAGGGAGGAGAGACCCAGTACTTC.

The chain links TRBV18 to TRBJ2-7, with D possibly TRBD1 on 6 matching bases. The CDR3 is 16 residues long. Germline V gives CDR1 KGHSH, CDR2 LQKENI. V was trimmed by 0 bases and J by 0 bases, leaving 12 bases between them. Here the CDR3 DNA reads TGTGCCAGCTCACCACCGAGTACAGGGCCCTCCTACGAGCAGTACTTC. Translation: CASSPPSTGPSYEQYF.

The rearrangement links TRBV7-9 to TRBJ2-1; no clear D gene. Germline CDR1 SEHNR, CDR2 FQNEAQ (reference sequence). This CDR3 has 15 residues. With 3 bases removed from V and 7 bases from J, the gap between germline ends came to 16 bases. In nucleotides, the CDR3 is TGTGCCAGCAGCTTGTTCCGAGGTGTGGAGAATGAGCAGTTCTTC. Translated: CASSLFRGVENEQFF.

The gene calls are TRBV27 and TRBJ2-7; 10 bases line up with TRBD2. V shed 7 bases, J shed 6 bases, and the junction held 9 bases outside the gene matches. The CDR3 has 14 amino acids. Germline V gene lookup returns CDR1 MNHEY and CDR2 SMNVEV (reference sequence). The CDR3 region has the DNA TGTGCCAGCAAACCTAGCGGGAGTATTGGCGAGCAGTACTTC. This sequence encodes CASKPSGSIGEQYF.

The chain carries TRBV6-5 and TRBJ2-7, with D perhaps matching TRBD1 (5 bases). V was pared by 3 bases and J by 5 bases, with 17 bases between. From germline, CDR1 is MNHEY and CDR2 SVGAGI. The length of the CDR3 is 15 residues. In nucleotides, the CDR3 is TGTGCCAGCAGTTATCAAGGGGCGGTAAGCAACGAGCAGTACTTC. Its protein product is CASSYQGAVSNEQYF.

The chain uses TRBV2 and TRBJ1-6; 7 nucleotides line up with TRBD1. The CDR3 extends over 15 amino acids. Germline CDR1 and CDR2: SNHLY and FYNNEI. The J segment lost 7 bases and the V segment lost 4 bases, leaving 7 bases of the junction unmatched. In nucleotides, the CDR3 is TGTGCCAGCAGTGTGCGACAGGGTGAGAATTCACCCCTCCACTTT. Its protein product is CASSVRQGENSPLHF.

The chain joins TRBV19 to TRBJ2-7; D is possibly TRBD1 (8 bases). The V end lost 5 bases, the J end lost 2 bases, and 13 bases lay between the germline ends. The CDR3 consists of 14 residues. The germline V gene encodes CDR1 LNHDA and CDR2 SQIVND (reference sequence). DNA for the CDR3: TGTGCCAGTAGTCCTACAGGGGGGGCCTACGAGCAGTACTTC. Amino acids: CASSPTGGAYEQYF.

V and J are TRBV5-5 and TRBJ1-5; D perhaps matches TRBD1 (6 bases). Germline assignment: CDR1 SGHKS and CDR2 YYEKEE (reference sequence). The V end lost 5 bases, the J end lost 1 base, and 16 bases lay between the germline ends. The CDR3 loop spans 16 amino acids. The CDR3 sequence: CASRYRAGFSNQPQHF. The CDR3 DNA reads TGTGCCAGCAGGTACAGGGCCGGTTTCAGCAATCAGCCCCAGCATTTT.

V and J are TRBV18 and TRBJ1-6, with a tentative D call TRBD1 (5 bases). V lost 3 bases to trimming and J lost 10 bases, with 13 bases between them. The germline V gene has CDR1 KGHSH and CDR2 LQKENI. The CDR3 length is 14 residues. The CDR3 region is CASSPGQQASPLHF. The CDR3 DNA is TGTGCCAGCTCACCGGGGCAGCAAGCATCACCCCTCCACTTT.

V gene TRBV6-5 combines with J gene TRBJ1-1; TRBD1 matches at 10 bases. The V and J ends lost 7 bases and 6 bases, in that order; junction bases with no gene match: 5. The germline CDR1 and CDR2 sequences are MNHEY and SVGAGI. The CDR3 length is 13 residues. The CDR3 is CASTRTGGAEAFF. CDR3 nucleotide sequence: TGTGCCAGCACTCGGACAGGGGGTGCTGAAGCTTTCTTT.

The V call is TRBV5-1, the J call TRBJ1-1, with 7 bases fitting TRBD1. Germline CDR1 reads SGHRS; CDR2 reads YFSETQ. Trimming cost V 1 base and J 4 bases; bases outside gene matches: 4. The CDR3 is 14 residues long. CDR3 in amino acids: CASSLQAGGTEAFF. CDR3 DNA sequence: TGCGCCAGCAGCTTGCAAGCAGGGGGCACTGAAGCTTTCTTT.

V and J are TRBV18 and TRBJ1-2; D is perhaps TRBD1 (6 bases). The CDR3 totals 13 residues. Germline-derived CDR1 and CDR2 are KGHSH and LQKENI. V was shortened by 6 bases and J by 6 bases, with 14 bases between the two germline ends. Written as DNA, the CDR3 is TGTGCCAGCTCTCAGACAGGCAACGATGGCTACACCTTC. Translation gives CASSQTGNDGYTF.

The chain combines TRBV7-9 with TRBJ2-5, with 15 nucleotides matching TRBD2. CDR1 is SEHNR and CDR2 is FQNEAQ in the germline V gene (reference sequence). The junction had 11 bases not matched to a gene; V was cut back by 5 bases and J by 1 base. CDR3 length: 19 amino acids. CDR3 bases: TGTGCCAGCAGCACGACGACCGGGACTAGCGGGGGGTCCCAAGAGACCCAGTACTTC. Its protein is CASSTTTGTSGGSQETQYF. Drawing the rest from reference TRBV7-9 and TRBJ2-5, the complete variable domain is DTGVSQNPRHKITKRGQNVTFRCDPISEHNRLYWYRQTLGQGPEFLTYFQNEAQLEKSRLLSDRFSAERPKGSFSTLEIQRTEQGDSAMYLCASSTTTGTSGGSQETQYFGPGTRLLVL.

The chain joins TRBV2 to TRBJ2-4, with 15 bases identical to TRBD2. Germline loops: CDR1 SNHLY, CDR2 FYNNEI. CDR3 length: 17 residues. V lost 6 bases and J lost 2; bases outside the gene matches: 5. Here the CDR3 reads CASSLGLAGGSKNIQYF. The CDR3 DNA reads as TGTGCCAGCAGCTTAGGACTAGCGGGGGGGTCCAAAAACATTCAGTACTTC.